This is a list of T cell receptor beta chains from one sample in a study of blood T cell repertoires in COVID-19. The data were produced by immunoSEQ multiplex PCR, yet TCRdb's version contains in-frame clones alone and is incomplete. The sample contains 140,000 to 150,000 clones, 75% to 85% of which appear only once. Sequencing was carried out using peripheral blood. The receptors here all came from a human donor with acute or convalescent COVID-19. The donor label of this sample is uncertain. Both conserved end residues are part of each CDR3. The D gene is left open where the match is weak. Only some rows state a clone size, as once, few, many or a class for expanded clones.

j_call: TRBJ1-1
d_call: TRBD1
v_call: TRBV6-5
clone_size: -
cdr3_aa: CASSYGQVAFF
cdr3_nt: TGTGCCAGCAGTTACGGACAGGTAGCTTTCTTT

j_call: TRBJ2-7
d_call: TRBD1
v_call: TRBV2
clone_size: -
cdr3_aa: CASSGTGHDEQYF
cdr3_nt: TGTGCCAGCAGTGGGACAGGGCACGACGAGCAGTACTTC

j_call: TRBJ1-5
d_call: TRBD1
v_call: TRBV18
clone_size: -
cdr3_aa: CASSLGQRNQPQHF
cdr3_nt: TGTGCCAGCTCACTGGGACAGAGAAATCAGCCCCAGCATTTT

j_call: TRBJ2-3
d_call: -
v_call: TRBV30
clone_size: -
cdr3_aa: CAWSGRGDTQYF
cdr3_nt: TGTGCCTGGAGTGGGCGGGGAGATACGCAGTATTTT

j_call: TRBJ2-7
d_call: -
v_call: TRBV5-5
clone_size: -
cdr3_aa: CASSPGVWVSYEQYF
cdr3_nt: TGTGCCAGCAGCCCAGGGGTTTGGGTCTCCTACGAGCAGTACTTC

j_call: TRBJ1-2
d_call: -
v_call: TRBV12-3/TRBV12-4
clone_size: -
cdr3_aa: CASRQGSHGYTF
cdr3_nt: TGTGCCAGCAGACAGGGAAGCCATGGCTACACCTTC

j_call: TRBJ2-3
d_call: -
v_call: TRBV27
clone_size: -
cdr3_aa: CASRGRVHDTQYF
cdr3_nt: TGTGCCAGCAGGGGTCGGGTTCACGATACGCAGTATTTT

j_call: TRBJ2-2
d_call: -
v_call: TRBV5-1
clone_size: once
cdr3_aa: CASSSVGGYTGELFF
cdr3_nt: TGCGCCAGCAGCTCGGTAGGAGGGTACACCGGGGAGCTGTTTTTT

j_call: TRBJ1-2
d_call: -
v_call: TRBV27
clone_size: -
cdr3_aa: CASSPNGGYGYTF
cdr3_nt: TGTGCCAGCAGTCCAAATGGGGGGTATGGCTACACCTTC

j_call: TRBJ1-2
d_call: TRBD1
v_call: TRBV6-5
clone_size: -
cdr3_aa: CASRTGVNYGYTF
cdr3_nt: TGTGCCAGCAGGACAGGGGTAAACTATGGCTACACCTTC

j_call: TRBJ2-5
d_call: TRBD1
v_call: TRBV3-1/TRBV3-2
clone_size: -
cdr3_aa: CASSQARGLGETQYF
cdr3_nt: TGTGCCAGCAGCCAAGCGAGGGGGCTGGGGGAGACCCAGTACTTC

j_call: TRBJ1-2
d_call: -
v_call: TRBV7-9
clone_size: -
cdr3_aa: CASSLETATGYTF
cdr3_nt: TGTGCCAGCAGCTTAGAGACTGCTACAGGCTACACCTTC

j_call: TRBJ2-2
d_call: TRBD1
v_call: TRBV6-5
clone_size: once
cdr3_aa: CASTRGPNTGELFF
cdr3_nt: TGTGCCAGCACCAGGGGGCCGAACACCGGGGAGCTGTTTTTT

j_call: TRBJ1-5
d_call: -
v_call: TRBV15
clone_size: few
cdr3_aa: CATSRVGAVQPQHF
cdr3_nt: TGTGCCACCAGCAGAGTGGGGGCCGTTCAGCCCCAGCATTTT

j_call: TRBJ1-2
d_call: -
v_call: TRBV29-1
clone_size: -
cdr3_aa: CSVWASYGYTF
cdr3_nt: TGCAGCGTCTGGGCCTCCTATGGCTACACCTTC

j_call: TRBJ1-2
d_call: -
v_call: TRBV14
clone_size: -
cdr3_aa: CASSQSRIYGYTF
cdr3_nt: TGTGCCAGCAGCCAATCCCGTATTTATGGCTACACCTTC

j_call: TRBJ2-3
d_call: TRBD2
v_call: TRBV30
clone_size: -
cdr3_aa: CACQGLAGAPYF
cdr3_nt: TGTGCCTGCCAGGGACTAGCGGGCGCTCCGTATTTT

j_call: TRBJ2-7
d_call: -
v_call: TRBV5-4
clone_size: -
cdr3_aa: CASSLAQGVGSYEQYF
cdr3_nt: TGTGCCAGCAGCTTGGCCCAGGGTGTGGGGTCCTACGAGCAGTACTTC

j_call: TRBJ2-2
d_call: TRBD1
v_call: TRBV24-1
clone_size: -
cdr3_aa: CATSDLGTGRTGELFF
cdr3_nt: TGTGCCACCAGTGATTTAGGGACAGGCCGGACCGGGGAGCTGTTTTTT

j_call: TRBJ2-2
d_call: -
v_call: TRBV11-3
clone_size: -
cdr3_aa: CASSPGQNTGELFF
cdr3_nt: TGTGCCAGCAGCCCGGGACAGAACACCGGGGAGCTGTTTTTT

j_call: TRBJ1-1
d_call: -
v_call: TRBV20-1
clone_size: few
cdr3_aa: CSAIKNTEAFF
cdr3_nt: TGCAGTGCTATTAAGAACACTGAAGCTTTCTTT

j_call: TRBJ2-2
d_call: -
v_call: TRBV10-3
clone_size: -
cdr3_aa: CAISRTANTGELFF
cdr3_nt: TGTGCCATCAGTCGGACAGCAAACACCGGGGAGCTGTTTTTT